A selection of T cell receptor beta chains follows, all from one sample in a study of CD8 T cells in Susac syndrome. TCRdb passed the immunoSEQ multiplex PCR reads through MiXCR, listing each CDR3 protein once. The top ten clones hold about 0.076% of a sample with around 140,000 distinct CDR3 sequences, 94% of them seen once. The sequenced material came from CD4+ T cells from PBMCs. The receptors come from a human donor in good health. CDR3s include the opening cysteine and the closing phenylalanine or tryptophan. D genes are given only for firm matches. The size of a clone is reported for some rows only, either as once, few or many, or as a class for expanded clones.

j_gene: TRBJ1-1
v_gene: TRBV20-1
d_gene: .
abundance: .
CDR3nt: TGCAGTGCTAGAGCCTGGAGTAGTAACACTGAAGCTTTCTTT
CDR3aa: CSARAWSSNTEAFF

j_gene: TRBJ2-7
v_gene: TRBV27
d_gene: TRBD1
abundance: .
CDR3nt: TGTGCCAGCAGTTCCCTTAGCCGGACAGGGAAAGGCGAGCAGTACTTC
CDR3aa: CASSSLSRTGKGEQYF

j_gene: TRBJ2-7
v_gene: TRBV5-4
d_gene: .
abundance: .
CDR3nt: TGTGCCAGCAGCTTCAGGGGACGCTCCTACGAGCAGTACTTC
CDR3aa: CASSFRGRSYEQYF

j_gene: TRBJ2-1
v_gene: TRBV20-1
d_gene: .
abundance: .
CDR3nt: TGCAGTGCTTCCCGGCCGGAGGGCCGGAATGAGCAGTTCTTC
CDR3aa: CSASRPEGRNEQFF

j_gene: TRBJ2-6
v_gene: TRBV5-4
d_gene: .
abundance: .
CDR3nt: TGTGCCAGCAGCTTGGGGGGTACAGCTGGGGCCAACGTCCTGACTTTC
CDR3aa: CASSLGGTAGANVLTF

j_gene: TRBJ2-5
v_gene: TRBV28
d_gene: .
abundance: .
CDR3nt: TGTGCCAGCACCTTGCCGGGCCTAGGGACGGAGACCCAGTACTTC
CDR3aa: CASTLPGLGTETQYF

j_gene: TRBJ2-3
v_gene: TRBV28
d_gene: .
abundance: few
CDR3nt: TGTGCCAGCAGTTCGGGCACAGATACGCAGTATTTT
CDR3aa: CASSSGTDTQYF

j_gene: TRBJ1-2
v_gene: TRBV11-2
d_gene: .
abundance: .
CDR3nt: TGTGCCAGCAGCTTAATAGGGGAGGAGGGCTACACCTTC
CDR3aa: CASSLIGEEGYTF

j_gene: TRBJ2-1
v_gene: TRBV5-1
d_gene: .
abundance: .
CDR3nt: TGCGCCAGCAGCTTGACTTGGAGCTCCTACAATGAGCAGTTCTTC
CDR3aa: CASSLTWSSYNEQFF

j_gene: TRBJ2-7
v_gene: TRBV25-1
d_gene: .
abundance: few
CDR3nt: TGTGCCAGCAGTGAATCCTACGAGCAGTACTTC
CDR3aa: CASSESYEQYF

j_gene: TRBJ1-2
v_gene: TRBV10-3
d_gene: .
abundance: .
CDR3nt: TGTGCCATCAGTTCAGGGGACTATGGCTACACCTTC
CDR3aa: CAISSGDYGYTF

j_gene: TRBJ2-7
v_gene: TRBV12-3/TRBV12-4
d_gene: TRBD2
abundance: .
CDR3nt: TGTGCCAGCAGTTTTAGGGCAGGACTAGCGGGAGGCCCCAGTCCCCACGAGCAGTACTTC
CDR3aa: CASSFRAGLAGGPSPHEQYF

j_gene: TRBJ2-1
v_gene: TRBV5-4
d_gene: TRBD2
abundance: .
CDR3nt: TGTGCCAGCAGCACCGGGACTAGCGGCTACTACAATGAGCAGTTCTTC
CDR3aa: CASSTGTSGYYNEQFF

j_gene: TRBJ2-4
v_gene: TRBV3-1
d_gene: TRBD1
abundance: .
CDR3nt: TGTGCCAGCAGGGGGACAGGGAAAAACATTCAGTACTTC
CDR3aa: CASRGTGKNIQYF

j_gene: TRBJ2-3
v_gene: TRBV4-2
d_gene: TRBD2
abundance: .
CDR3nt: TGTGCCAGCAGCCAACTGACTAGCGGGAGGGGCGATACGCAGTATTTT
CDR3aa: CASSQLTSGRGDTQYF

j_gene: TRBJ2-1
v_gene: TRBV12-3/TRBV12-4
d_gene: TRBD2
abundance: .
CDR3nt: TGTGCCAGCAGCTCCTTGACTAGCAGAATGATCTTC
CDR3aa: CASSSLTSRMIF